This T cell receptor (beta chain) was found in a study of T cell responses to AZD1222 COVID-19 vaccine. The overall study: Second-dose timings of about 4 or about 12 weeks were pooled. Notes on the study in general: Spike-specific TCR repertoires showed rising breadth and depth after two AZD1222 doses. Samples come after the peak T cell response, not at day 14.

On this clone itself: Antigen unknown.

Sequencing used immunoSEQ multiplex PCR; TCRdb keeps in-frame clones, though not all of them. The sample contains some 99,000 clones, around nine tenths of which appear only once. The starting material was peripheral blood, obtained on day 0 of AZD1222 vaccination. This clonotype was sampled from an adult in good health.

The CDR3 reads CSVAGGNQPQHF. Written as DNA, the CDR3 is TGCAGCGTTGCAGGGGGCAATCAGCCCCAGCATTTT. The J gene is TRBJ1-5, the V gene TRBV29-1; tentatively, D is TRBD1 (6 bases). This CDR3 has 12 amino acids. Germline V gives CDR1 SQVTM, CDR2 ANQGSEA. The V and J ends lost 4 bases and 2 bases respectively, with 6 bases between them.